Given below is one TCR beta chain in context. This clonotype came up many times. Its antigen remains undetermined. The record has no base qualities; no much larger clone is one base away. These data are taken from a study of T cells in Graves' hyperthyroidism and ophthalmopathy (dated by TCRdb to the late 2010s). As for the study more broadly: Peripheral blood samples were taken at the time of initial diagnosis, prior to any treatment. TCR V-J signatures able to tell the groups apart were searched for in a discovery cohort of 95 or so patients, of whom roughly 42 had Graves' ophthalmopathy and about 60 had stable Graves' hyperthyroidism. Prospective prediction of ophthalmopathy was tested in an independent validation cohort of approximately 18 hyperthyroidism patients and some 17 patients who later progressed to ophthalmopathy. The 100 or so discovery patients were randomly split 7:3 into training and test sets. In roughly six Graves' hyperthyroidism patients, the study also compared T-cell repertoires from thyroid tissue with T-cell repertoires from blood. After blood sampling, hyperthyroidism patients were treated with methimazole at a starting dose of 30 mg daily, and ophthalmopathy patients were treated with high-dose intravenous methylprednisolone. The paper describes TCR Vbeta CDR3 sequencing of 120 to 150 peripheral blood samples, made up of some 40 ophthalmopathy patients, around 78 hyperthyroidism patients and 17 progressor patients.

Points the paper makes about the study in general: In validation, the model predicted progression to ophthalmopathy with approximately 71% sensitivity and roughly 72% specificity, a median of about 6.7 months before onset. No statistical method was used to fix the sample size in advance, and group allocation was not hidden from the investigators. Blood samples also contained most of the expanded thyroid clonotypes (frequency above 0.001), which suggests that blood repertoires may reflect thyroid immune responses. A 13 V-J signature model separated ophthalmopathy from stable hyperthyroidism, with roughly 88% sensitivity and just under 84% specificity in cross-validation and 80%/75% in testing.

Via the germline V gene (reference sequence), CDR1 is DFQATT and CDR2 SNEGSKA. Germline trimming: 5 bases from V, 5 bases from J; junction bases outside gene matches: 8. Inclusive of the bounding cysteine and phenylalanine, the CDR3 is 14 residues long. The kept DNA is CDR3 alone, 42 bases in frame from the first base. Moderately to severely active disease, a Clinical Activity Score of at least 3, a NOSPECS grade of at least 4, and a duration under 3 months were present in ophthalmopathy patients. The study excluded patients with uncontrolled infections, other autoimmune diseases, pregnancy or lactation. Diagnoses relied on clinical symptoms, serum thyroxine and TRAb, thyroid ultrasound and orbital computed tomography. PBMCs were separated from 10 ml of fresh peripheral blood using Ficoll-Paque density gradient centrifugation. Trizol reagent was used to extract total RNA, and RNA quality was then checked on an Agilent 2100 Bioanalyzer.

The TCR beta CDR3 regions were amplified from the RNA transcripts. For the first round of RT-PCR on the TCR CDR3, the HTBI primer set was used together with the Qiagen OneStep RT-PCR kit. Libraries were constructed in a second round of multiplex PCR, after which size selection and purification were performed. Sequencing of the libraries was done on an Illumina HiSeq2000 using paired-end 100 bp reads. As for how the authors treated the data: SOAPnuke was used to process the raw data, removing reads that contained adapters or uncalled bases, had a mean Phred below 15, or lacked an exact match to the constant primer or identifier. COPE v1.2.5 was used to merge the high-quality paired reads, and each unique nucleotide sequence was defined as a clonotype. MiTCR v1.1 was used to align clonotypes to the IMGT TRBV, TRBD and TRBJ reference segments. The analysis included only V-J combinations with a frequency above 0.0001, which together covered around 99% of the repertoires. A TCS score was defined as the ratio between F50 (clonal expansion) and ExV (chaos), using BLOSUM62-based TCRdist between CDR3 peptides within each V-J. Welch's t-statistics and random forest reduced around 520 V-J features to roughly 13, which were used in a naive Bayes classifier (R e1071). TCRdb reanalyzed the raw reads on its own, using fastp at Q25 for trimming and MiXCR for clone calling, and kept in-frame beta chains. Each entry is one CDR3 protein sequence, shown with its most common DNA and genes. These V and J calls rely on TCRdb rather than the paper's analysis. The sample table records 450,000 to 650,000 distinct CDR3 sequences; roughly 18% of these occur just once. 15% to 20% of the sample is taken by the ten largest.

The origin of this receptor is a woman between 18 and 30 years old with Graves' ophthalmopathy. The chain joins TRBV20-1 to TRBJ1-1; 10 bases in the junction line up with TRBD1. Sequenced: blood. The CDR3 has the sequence CSAQEGQGKTEAFF. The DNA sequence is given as TGCAGTGCTCAAGAGGGACAGGGGAAGACTGAAGCTTTCTTT.